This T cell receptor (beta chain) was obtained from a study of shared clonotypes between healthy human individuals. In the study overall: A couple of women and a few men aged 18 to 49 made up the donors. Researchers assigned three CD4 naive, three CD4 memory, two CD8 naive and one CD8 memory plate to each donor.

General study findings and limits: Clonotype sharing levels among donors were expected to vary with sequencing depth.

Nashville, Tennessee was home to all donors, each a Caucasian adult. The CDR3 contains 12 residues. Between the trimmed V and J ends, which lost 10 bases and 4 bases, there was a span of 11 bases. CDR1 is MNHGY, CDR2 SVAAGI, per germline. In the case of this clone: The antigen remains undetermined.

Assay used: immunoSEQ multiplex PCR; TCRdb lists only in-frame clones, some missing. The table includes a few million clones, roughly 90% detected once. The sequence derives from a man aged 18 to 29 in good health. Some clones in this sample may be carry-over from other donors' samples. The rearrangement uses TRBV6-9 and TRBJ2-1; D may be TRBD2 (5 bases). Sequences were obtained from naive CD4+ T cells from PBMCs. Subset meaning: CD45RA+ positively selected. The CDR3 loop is CANLDCYNEQFF. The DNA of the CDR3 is TGTGCCAACCTGGACTGTTACAATGAGCAGTTCTTC.